This T cell receptor beta chain appears in the sequencing data of a study of T cells in Graves' hyperthyroidism and ophthalmopathy. The overall study: The authors collected peripheral blood at initial diagnosis, before any treatment.

V shed 1 base and J shed 5 bases, with 15 bases lying between them. The CDR3 loop spans 15 amino acids. Germline values: CDR1 SGHVS, CDR2 FQNEAQ. This clonotype appeared many times. Patients aged 18 to 65 had newly diagnosed hyperthyroidism that had lasted under 2 months. Patients having uncontrolled infection, another autoimmune disease, pregnancy or lactation were not included. RNA transcripts were the template for amplifying TCR beta CDR3 regions. Primed by the HTBI set, a first-round RT-PCR was run on the TCR CDR3. A single record per CDR3 protein comes from TCRdb applying MiXCR to the multiplex PCR reads. The sample lists hundreds of thousands of distinct CDR3 sequences, 13% to 15% occurring once.

This rearrangement joins TRBV7-8 to TRBJ2-7; D remains unclear. The sequencing input was blood. This receptor was obtained from a woman aged 18-30 years with Graves' hyperthyroidism. The CDR3 nucleotides are TGTGCCAGCAGCTTAGTACCTGGCAGGAACCACGAGCAGTACTTC. It specifies CASSLVPGRNHEQYF.